Following are 9 T cell receptor beta chains from one sample sequenced in a study of regulatory T cells in long-lasting Graves disease. Construction of the TCR beta libraries employed iRepertoire HTBI primers in conjunction with Arm-PCR of CDR3 regions. TCRdb recomputed calls from the multiplex PCR reads with MiXCR, one row per CDR3 protein. Among around 460,000 distinct CDR3 sequences listed, 12% to 15% were seen once. Time point specified: newly diagnosed GD, antithyroid drugs for less than 3 months. The TCR library was made from RNA extracted from PBMCs. This sample also appeared in a second study, on T cells in Graves' hyperthyroidism and ophthalmopathy.

This specimen was peripheral blood mononuclear cells (PBMCs), taken at new diagnosis, from a patient treated with antithyroid drugs. The receptors shown here come from a woman in her forties or fifties with Graves disease.

This clonotype was detected only a few times. The chain couples TRBV6-1 to TRBJ2-1, with D perhaps matching TRBD2 (7 bases). Trimming stripped 4 bases from V and 3 bases from J, with 22 bases between. The CDR3 is made up of 18 amino acids. Germline V CDR1 and CDR2: MNHNS, SASEGT. The DNA for the CDR3 is TGTGCCAGCAGTGTAGGGGAGGGGGTGCGGCTATACTACAATGAGCAGTTCTTC. Amino acid sequence: CASSVGEGVRLYYNEQFF.

In this sample, this clonotype turned up many times. V and J are TRBV5-1 and TRBJ1-1; TRBD1 aligns across 8 bases. This CDR3 has 14 residues. Germline V lookup: CDR1 SGHRS, CDR2 YFSETQ. With 6 bases clipped from V and 4 bases from J, the junction kept 8 bases outside the gene matches. The CDR3 spells CASTQGAGGTEAFF. The CDR3 nucleotides are TGCGCCAGCACCCAGGGGGCTGGGGGCACTGAAGCTTTCTTT.

V and J are TRBV27 and TRBJ1-1, with D perhaps matching TRBD1 (5 bases). This CDR3 is 14 amino acids long. Germline V gene lookup returns CDR1 MNHEY and CDR2 SMNVEV (reference sequence). Between the trimmed V and J ends, which lost 2 bases and 4 bases, there was a span of 11 bases. The CDR3 DNA reads TGTGCCAGCAGTTTAAGCGGGGGTACCACTGAAGCTTTCTTT. Its protein product is CASSLSGGTTEAFF.

The rearrangement uses TRBV27 and TRBJ2-1; either TRBD1 or TRBD2 may fit D (5 bases each). V dropped 6 bases and J dropped 7 bases, with 19 bases sitting between them. This CDR3 contains 15 residues. Per germline, CDR1 MNHEY and CDR2 SMNVEV (reference sequence). CDR3 sequence reads: CASRFQGGFGNEQFF. The CDR3 DNA follows: TGTGCCAGCAGGTTTCAGGGCGGGTTCGGAAATGAGCAGTTCTTC.

This clonotype was recorded once. This chain links TRBV28 with TRBJ1-3; a possible D gene is TRBD1 (6 bases). V was pared by 9 bases and J by 4 bases, with 13 bases between. This CDR3 has 13 residues. Germline CDR1 MDHEN, CDR2 SYDVKM. The CDR3 is CASTQGLGNTIYF. The CDR3 DNA reads as TGTGCCAGTACCCAGGGGTTAGGAAACACCATATATTTT.

The table lists this clonotype with many counts. CDR3 DNA: TGCAGTGCTAGGATTGCCGGGAGCCCAAGGACCCAGTACTTC. This gives the protein CSARIAGSPRTQYF. The rearrangement uses TRBV20-1 and TRBJ2-5; the D gene is possibly TRBD2 (6 bases). Germline V gene data show CDR1 as DFQATT and CDR2 as SNEGSKA (reference sequence). The CDR3 runs 14 residues. Trimming shortened V by 3 bases and J by 7 bases, and 18 bases separated the two germline ends.

This clonotype showed up just a few times. The chain has TRBV24-1 and TRBJ2-3; perhaps TRBD1 as D (6 bases). Germline CDR1 is KGHDR and CDR2 is SFDVKD. CDR3 length: 15 residues. V lost 1 base and J 2 bases, leaving 9 bases between the germline ends. In nucleotides, the CDR3 is TGTGCCACCAGTGATTTTAAGGGGGTCACAGATACGCAGTATTTT. This encodes CATSDFKGVTDTQYF.

Written as DNA, the CDR3 is TGTGCCAGCAGCTTAGGACAGTTCAACACCGGGGAGCTGTTTTTT. This translates into CASSLGQFNTGELFF. The V and J genes are TRBV7-2 and TRBJ2-2; perhaps TRBD1 as D (5 bases). Trimming pared 1 base from V and 2 bases from J, leaving 8 bases between. The CDR3 has 15 residues. Germline-derived CDR1 and CDR2 are SGHTA and FQGNSA.

This clonotype has a count of ten or more. J is TRBJ2-5 and V is TRBV7-8, with TRBD2 identical over 7 bases. This CDR3 comprises 16 residues. Losses at the gene ends were 5 bases for V and 4 bases for J; bases not matched to a gene: 13. Germline V lookup: CDR1 SGHVS, CDR2 FQNEAQ. The CDR3 loop reads CASSQKSGKVAETQYF. Here the CDR3 DNA reads TGTGCCAGCAGCCAAAAGAGCGGGAAGGTTGCAGAGACCCAGTACTTC.